This T cell receptor (beta chain) was found in a study of cytotoxic CD8 clonotypes in ibrutinib-treated CLL. Study results and caveats: Sampling time points were not equivalent between sustained-remission and progressing patients. On treatment, the uncommon public clonotypes contracted or remained stable.

Library input was roughly 1.8 micrograms of DNA from cryopreserved PBMCs. Notes on this clone: Its target is not known.

The CDR3 totals 14 residues. V lost 8 bases and J 5 bases, leaving 18 bases between the germline ends. The germline V gene encodes CDR1 SNHLY and CDR2 FYNNEI. Sequencing was performed with immunoSEQ multiplex PCR; in TCRdb, only in-frame clones are kept and a portion is missing. Of fewer than 400,000 clones listed, over 55% are singletons. The sequencing here drew on PBMCs, taken after 36 months of ibrutinib treatment. The chain employs TRBV2 and TRBJ1-2; D is unclear. The TCR sequence derives from a human donor with chronic lymphocytic leukemia. The DNA of the CDR3 is TGTGCCAGCGGGTCGAGTTATTGGGGTTATGGCTACACCTTC. Its translation: CASGSSYWGYGYTF. The entire variable domain, with the rest obtained from reference TRBV2 and TRBJ1-2, is as follows: EPEVTQTPSHQVTQMGQEVILRCVPISNHLYFYWYRQILGQKVEFLVSFYNNEISEKSEIFDDQFSVERPDGSNFTLKIRSTKLEDSAMYFCASGSSYWGYGYTFGSGTRLTVV.